The rows below give T cell receptor beta chains drawn from one sample of a study of early T cells in non-severe SARS-CoV-2 infection. TCRdb reprocessed the 5' RACE reads with MiXCR, giving one entry per CDR3 protein. This repertoire shows under 85,000 distinct CDR3 sequences, 9.5% to 15% found once; its top ten account for around 15%. Sequencing used whole blood, obtained at baseline. Source of these receptors: an adult who was a healthcare worker with PCR-confirmed SARS-CoV-2 infection or an uninfected control (not recorded which). The donor label of this sample is uncertain. Both conserved end residues are part of each CDR3. The order of the fields is clone size, CDR3 length, V gene, D gene, J gene, CDR3 protein, CDR3 DNA. D genes are given only for firm matches. Expanded clones get a size class; other rows say once, few or many, or leave the size out.

clone size: NA
CDR3 length: 15
V gene: TRBV6-9
D gene: NA
J gene: TRBJ1-1
CDR3 protein: CAREKRTVWNTEAFF
CDR3 DNA: TGTGCCCGCGAAAAACGGACAGTCTGGAACACTGAAGCTTTCTTT

clone size: NA
CDR3 length: 15
V gene: TRBV9
D gene: TRBD1
J gene: TRBJ2-5
CDR3 protein: CASSVRTGKLETQYF
CDR3 DNA: TGTGCCAGCAGCGTAAGGACAGGGAAGTTGGAGACCCAGTACTTC

clone size: NA
CDR3 length: 14
V gene: TRBV5-8
D gene: NA
J gene: TRBJ1-5
CDR3 protein: CASSAGTRQQPQHF
CDR3 DNA: TGTGCCAGCAGCGCCGGGACAAGACAACAGCCCCAGCATTTT

clone size: many
CDR3 length: 16
V gene: TRBV7-3
D gene: TRBD2
J gene: TRBJ2-3
CDR3 protein: CASSLNAGGPGDTQYF
CDR3 DNA: TGTGCCAGCAGCTTAAACGCGGGAGGGCCCGGGGATACGCAGTATTTT

clone size: NA
CDR3 length: 14
V gene: TRBV27
D gene: NA
J gene: TRBJ1-2
CDR3 protein: CASSLSPGFYGYTF
CDR3 DNA: TGTGCCAGCAGTTTAAGTCCAGGGTTTTATGGCTACACCTTC

clone size: few
CDR3 length: 14
V gene: TRBV7-2
D gene: TRBD1
J gene: TRBJ2-1
CDR3 protein: CASSLGTAYNEQFF
CDR3 DNA: TGTGCCAGCAGCCTCGGGACAGCTTACAATGAGCAGTTCTTC

clone size: few
CDR3 length: 15
V gene: TRBV7-9
D gene: TRBD1
J gene: TRBJ2-3
CDR3 protein: CASSTRQGNTDTQYF
CDR3 DNA: TGTGCCAGCAGCACACGACAGGGAAACACAGATACGCAGTATTTT

clone size: few
CDR3 length: 16
V gene: TRBV5-1
D gene: TRBD2
J gene: TRBJ2-3
CDR3 protein: CASSGTGGPSTDTQYF
CDR3 DNA: TGCGCCAGCAGCGGGACGGGGGGGCCGAGCACAGATACGCAGTATTTT

clone size: many
CDR3 length: 14
V gene: TRBV12-3/TRBV12-4
D gene: TRBD2
J gene: TRBJ2-5
CDR3 protein: CASCRGDSQETQYF
CDR3 DNA: TGTGCCTCCTGCCGGGGGGACTCCCAGGAGACCCAGTACTTC

clone size: NA
CDR3 length: 12
V gene: TRBV10-3
D gene: NA
J gene: TRBJ2-7
CDR3 protein: CAIIPTSDEQYF
CDR3 DNA: TGTGCCATCATCCCAACGTCCGACGAGCAGTACTTC

clone size: few
CDR3 length: 13
V gene: TRBV2
D gene: NA
J gene: TRBJ2-5
CDR3 protein: CASQTSRQETQYF
CDR3 DNA: TGTGCCAGCCAGACATCTAGGCAAGAGACCCAGTACTTC

clone size: many
CDR3 length: 10
V gene: TRBV20-1
D gene: NA
J gene: TRBJ2-7
CDR3 protein: CSASLGEQYF
CDR3 DNA: TGCAGTGCTAGTCTCGGCGAGCAGTACTTC

clone size: NA
CDR3 length: 14
V gene: TRBV5-6
D gene: NA
J gene: TRBJ1-4
CDR3 protein: CASSLWWGNEKLFF
CDR3 DNA: TGTGCCAGCAGCCTATGGTGGGGGAATGAAAAACTGTTTTTT

clone size: NA
CDR3 length: 13
V gene: TRBV7-9
D gene: NA
J gene: TRBJ1-1
CDR3 protein: CASSPGPGTEAFF
CDR3 DNA: TGTGCCAGCAGTCCGGGACCGGGGACTGAAGCTTTCTTT

clone size: once
CDR3 length: 11
V gene: TRBV29-1
D gene: NA
J gene: TRBJ2-3
CDR3 protein: CSVVDTDTQYF
CDR3 DNA: TGCAGCGTTGTGGACACAGATACGCAGTATTTT

clone size: few
CDR3 length: 15
V gene: TRBV12-3/TRBV12-4
D gene: TRBD2
J gene: TRBJ2-5
CDR3 protein: CASSPQGGSGETQYF
CDR3 DNA: TGTGCCAGCAGTCCCCAAGGCGGGAGTGGGGAGACCCAGTACTTC

clone size: few
CDR3 length: 17
V gene: TRBV4-2
D gene: TRBD1
J gene: TRBJ2-2
CDR3 protein: CASSQYPGQGLTGELFF
CDR3 DNA: TGTGCCAGCAGCCAGTACCCGGGACAGGGCCTCACCGGGGAGCTGTTTTTT

clone size: NA
CDR3 length: 15
V gene: TRBV18
D gene: TRBD1
J gene: TRBJ1-4
CDR3 protein: CASSPAGTGLEKLFF
CDR3 DNA: TGTGCCAGCTCACCGGCCGGGACAGGGTTGGAAAAACTGTTTTTT

clone size: many
CDR3 length: 15
V gene: TRBV6-6
D gene: TRBD1
J gene: TRBJ1-2
CDR3 protein: CASRESRNRGRGYTF
CDR3 DNA: TGTGCCAGCAGGGAATCCCGGAACAGGGGGAGAGGCTACACCTTC

clone size: few
CDR3 length: 16
V gene: TRBV11-2
D gene: TRBD2
J gene: TRBJ2-1
CDR3 protein: CASSELAGGAYNEQFF
CDR3 DNA: TGTGCCAGCAGCGAATTAGCGGGAGGTGCCTACAATGAGCAGTTCTTC

clone size: few
CDR3 length: 16
V gene: TRBV18
D gene: NA
J gene: TRBJ2-7
CDR3 protein: CASSPPGTLGSYEQYF
CDR3 DNA: TGTGCCAGCTCACCGCCCGGGACTTTAGGCTCCTACGAGCAGTACTTC

clone size: few
CDR3 length: 15
V gene: TRBV2
D gene: NA
J gene: TRBJ2-7
CDR3 protein: CASSAGQGRAYEQYF
CDR3 DNA: TGTGCCAGCAGTGCGGGACAAGGGAGGGCCTACGAGCAGTACTTC

clone size: NA
CDR3 length: 14
V gene: TRBV12-3/TRBV12-4
D gene: NA
J gene: TRBJ2-5
CDR3 protein: CASSKTVLQETQYF
CDR3 DNA: TGTGCCAGCAGTAAGACAGTGCTACAAGAGACCCAGTACTTC

clone size: NA
CDR3 length: 15
V gene: TRBV2
D gene: TRBD2
J gene: TRBJ2-4
CDR3 protein: CASAGLDLAKNIQYF
CDR3 DNA: TGTGCCAGCGCGGGACTAGATCTAGCCAAAAACATTCAGTACTTC

clone size: few
CDR3 length: 14
V gene: TRBV7-6
D gene: NA
J gene: TRBJ2-7
CDR3 protein: CASSLDGRSYEQYF
CDR3 DNA: TGTGCCAGCAGCTTAGACGGCCGCTCCTACGAGCAGTACTTC

clone size: NA
CDR3 length: 14
V gene: TRBV4-1
D gene: NA
J gene: TRBJ2-3
CDR3 protein: CASSHSSERDTQYF
CDR3 DNA: TGCGCCAGCAGCCACTCTAGCGAACGAGATACGCAGTATTTT

clone size: few
CDR3 length: 15
V gene: TRBV4-3
D gene: NA
J gene: TRBJ1-2
CDR3 protein: CASSHTLGGYYGYTF
CDR3 DNA: TGCGCCAGCAGCCACACCCTCGGGGGGTACTATGGCTACACCTTC

clone size: few
CDR3 length: 19
V gene: TRBV12-2
D gene: NA
J gene: TRBJ2-1
CDR3 protein: CASRPSGLAGEGSDNEQFF
CDR3 DNA: TGTGCAAGTCGCCCCTCGGGACTAGCGGGAGAGGGTTCGGACAATGAGCAGTTCTTC

clone size: many
CDR3 length: 16
V gene: TRBV11-1
D gene: TRBD2
J gene: TRBJ2-5
CDR3 protein: CASSPPGGGSFGTQYF
CDR3 DNA: TGTGCCAGCAGCCCCCCCGGCGGGGGTTCTTTTGGGACCCAGTACTTC

clone size: NA
CDR3 length: 14
V gene: TRBV29-1
D gene: TRBD2
J gene: TRBJ2-3
CDR3 protein: CSVVAGVSPDTQYF
CDR3 DNA: TGCAGCGTTGTGGCGGGAGTCTCTCCAGATACGCAGTATTTT

clone size: many
CDR3 length: 15
V gene: TRBV27
D gene: TRBD2
J gene: TRBJ2-7
CDR3 protein: CASSLGSGSGYEQYF
CDR3 DNA: TGTGCCAGCAGTTTGGGAAGCGGGAGTGGGTACGAGCAGTACTTC

clone size: many
CDR3 length: 11
V gene: TRBV27
D gene: NA
J gene: TRBJ1-1
CDR3 protein: CASSLGGEAFF
CDR3 DNA: TGTGCCAGCAGTTTAGGCGGTGAAGCTTTCTTT

clone size: many
CDR3 length: 11
V gene: TRBV7-9
D gene: NA
J gene: TRBJ1-2
CDR3 protein: CASSLASGYTF
CDR3 DNA: TGTGCCAGCAGCTTAGCTAGTGGCTACACCTTC

clone size: NA
CDR3 length: 13
V gene: TRBV7-2
D gene: NA
J gene: TRBJ2-7
CDR3 protein: CASSLMRGHEQYF
CDR3 DNA: TGTGCCAGCAGCTTAATGAGAGGCCACGAGCAGTACTTC

clone size: NA
CDR3 length: 15
V gene: TRBV11-2
D gene: NA
J gene: TRBJ2-2
CDR3 protein: CASSLDRADTGELFF
CDR3 DNA: TGTGCCAGCAGCTTAGACCGAGCGGACACCGGGGAGCTGTTTTTT

clone size: many
CDR3 length: 17
V gene: TRBV10-2
D gene: NA
J gene: TRBJ1-1
CDR3 protein: CASSESVDRVTNTEAFF
CDR3 DNA: TGCGCCAGCAGTGAGTCGGTGGACCGGGTGACGAACACTGAAGCTTTCTTT

clone size: NA
CDR3 length: 15
V gene: TRBV12-3/TRBV12-4
D gene: TRBD2
J gene: TRBJ2-5
CDR3 protein: CASSLLAGSRETQYF
CDR3 DNA: TGTGCCAGCAGTTTACTAGCGGGAAGCAGAGAGACCCAGTACTTC

clone size: once
CDR3 length: 12
V gene: TRBV6-5
D gene: NA
J gene: TRBJ2-7
CDR3 protein: CASIGRSYEQYF
CDR3 DNA: TGTGCCAGCATTGGCAGATCCTACGAGCAGTACTTC

clone size: NA
CDR3 length: 11
V gene: TRBV5-1
D gene: NA
J gene: TRBJ2-1
CDR3 protein: CASGLYNEQFF
CDR3 DNA: TGCGCCAGCGGGCTTTACAATGAGCAGTTCTTC

clone size: few
CDR3 length: 15
V gene: TRBV29-1
D gene: TRBD2
J gene: TRBJ2-3
CDR3 protein: CSVVRAGGGTDTQYF
CDR3 DNA: TGCAGCGTTGTAAGAGCGGGAGGGGGCACAGATACGCAGTATTTT

clone size: NA
CDR3 length: 16
V gene: TRBV12-3/TRBV12-4
D gene: NA
J gene: TRBJ2-2
CDR3 protein: CASTILLTTNTGELFF
CDR3 DNA: TGTGCCAGCACCATTTTACTGACTACGAACACCGGGGAGCTGTTTTTT

clone size: few
CDR3 length: 15
V gene: TRBV5-1
D gene: NA
J gene: TRBJ2-2
CDR3 protein: CASSLGQITTGELFF
CDR3 DNA: TGCGCCAGCAGCTTGGGACAGATAACCACCGGGGAGCTGTTTTTT

clone size: many
CDR3 length: 14
V gene: TRBV2
D gene: TRBD1
J gene: TRBJ2-5
CDR3 protein: CASDGTGVQETQYF
CDR3 DNA: TGTGCCAGCGACGGGACAGGGGTCCAAGAGACCCAGTACTTC

clone size: few
CDR3 length: 15
V gene: TRBV6-2/TRBV6-3
D gene: NA
J gene: TRBJ1-6
CDR3 protein: CASSPTVARNSPLHF
CDR3 DNA: TGTGCCAGCAGTCCGACGGTGGCGCGGAATTCACCCCTCCACTTT

clone size: few
CDR3 length: 14
V gene: TRBV7-9
D gene: TRBD1
J gene: TRBJ1-4
CDR3 protein: CASSYGTVREKLFF
CDR3 DNA: TGTGCCAGCAGCTACGGGACAGTCCGCGAAAAACTGTTTTTT

clone size: few
CDR3 length: 16
V gene: TRBV7-2
D gene: TRBD2
J gene: TRBJ2-1
CDR3 protein: CASSLVGTSGYNEQFF
CDR3 DNA: TGTGCCAGCAGCTTAGTCGGGACTAGCGGATACAATGAGCAGTTCTTC

clone size: NA
CDR3 length: 17
V gene: TRBV10-3
D gene: NA
J gene: TRBJ2-3
CDR3 protein: CAISESGRKPRSDTQYF
CDR3 DNA: TGTGCCATCAGTGAGTCAGGCAGGAAACCTAGGTCGGATACGCAGTATTTT

clone size: NA
CDR3 length: 14
V gene: TRBV11-2
D gene: TRBD1
J gene: TRBJ1-5
CDR3 protein: CASSLTGDNQPQHF
CDR3 DNA: TGTGCCAGCAGCCTTACAGGGGATAATCAGCCCCAGCATTTT

clone size: many
CDR3 length: 14
V gene: TRBV11-2
D gene: NA
J gene: TRBJ2-7
CDR3 protein: CASSSSLWDSPPPF
CDR3 DNA: TGTGCCAGCAGTTCCAGTCTTTGGGACTCTCCCCCTCCCTTC

clone size: NA
CDR3 length: 13
V gene: TRBV7-6
D gene: TRBD2
J gene: TRBJ2-1
CDR3 protein: CASSWTSEDEQFF
CDR3 DNA: TGTGCCAGCAGCTGGACTAGTGAGGATGAGCAGTTCTTC

clone size: few
CDR3 length: 14
V gene: TRBV28
D gene: NA
J gene: TRBJ1-5
CDR3 protein: CASSLSQDYQPQHF
CDR3 DNA: TGTGCCAGCAGTTTATCGCAGGATTATCAGCCCCAGCATTTT

clone size: many
CDR3 length: 14
V gene: TRBV5-1
D gene: NA
J gene: TRBJ2-7
CDR3 protein: CASSWKDRYYEQYF
CDR3 DNA: TGCGCCAGCAGCTGGAAGGACAGATACTACGAGCAGTACTTC

clone size: many
CDR3 length: 14
V gene: TRBV19
D gene: NA
J gene: TRBJ1-2
CDR3 protein: CAPRQNSQRWGYTF
CDR3 DNA: TGTGCCCCGCGACAGAACAGTCAGCGTTGGGGCTACACCTTC

clone size: NA
CDR3 length: 17
V gene: TRBV5-4
D gene: NA
J gene: TRBJ1-6
CDR3 protein: CASSQGLPQGYNSPLHF
CDR3 DNA: TGTGCCAGCAGCCAGGGACTCCCACAGGGCTATAATTCACCCCTCCACTTT

clone size: few
CDR3 length: 14
V gene: TRBV7-9
D gene: TRBD1
J gene: TRBJ1-2
CDR3 protein: CASSPGGFDYGYTF
CDR3 DNA: TGTGCCAGCAGCCCAGGGGGTTTCGACTATGGCTACACCTTC

clone size: many
CDR3 length: 14
V gene: TRBV5-1
D gene: NA
J gene: TRBJ2-4
CDR3 protein: CASSTRGDGGIQYF
CDR3 DNA: TGCGCCAGCTCTACTAGAGGGGACGGGGGCATTCAGTACTTC

clone size: NA
CDR3 length: 11
V gene: TRBV5-4
D gene: NA
J gene: TRBJ2-3
CDR3 protein: CVSRGEDTQYF
CDR3 DNA: TGTGTCTCTAGGGGTGAAGATACGCAGTATTTT

clone size: NA
CDR3 length: 15
V gene: TRBV30
D gene: TRBD2
J gene: TRBJ2-1
CDR3 protein: CAWSVQAGSYNEQFF
CDR3 DNA: TGTGCCTGGAGTGTGCAAGCGGGGTCCTACAATGAGCAGTTCTTC

clone size: few
CDR3 length: 16
V gene: TRBV24-1
D gene: TRBD2
J gene: TRBJ2-3
CDR3 protein: CARHVPGGRDADTQYF
CDR3 DNA: TGTGCCCGTCATGTGCCGGGCGGGAGAGACGCAGATACGCAGTATTTT